This is a list of T cell receptor beta chains from one sample in a study of Tregs in tolerant kidney transplant recipients. The table came from immunoSEQ multiplex PCR; TCRdb's copy has only in-frame clones and leaves some out. The table lists 110,000 or so clones, nearly 90% of them singletons, with roughly 0.35% in the top ten. Specimen: CD4+ T cells from blood, collected before the transplant. The source is a human donor who received a combined kidney and bone marrow transplant. CDR3s include the opening cysteine and the closing phenylalanine or tryptophan. D genes are given only for firm matches. A clone size is listed for some rows: how often the clone was seen (once, few, many), or a class if it is expanded.

abundance	v_gene	j_gene	d_gene	CDR3aa	CDR3nt
NA	TRBV5-1	TRBJ1-1	NA	CASSLAGGTAEAFF	TGCGCCAGCAGCTTGGCGGGGGGCACGGCTGAAGCTTTCTTT
NA	TRBV7-6	TRBJ2-7	TRBD1	CASSSTRTGYEQYF	TGTGCCAGCAGCTCAACCCGGACAGGCTACGAGCAGTACTTC
once	TRBV6-1	TRBJ2-2	TRBD2	CASSEDRDYRGTGELFF	TGTGCCAGCAGTGAAGACCGGGACTACCGGGGCACCGGGGAGCTGTTTTTT
NA	TRBV7-2	TRBJ2-7	NA	CASSPPGDRSYEQYF	TGTGCCAGCAGCCCACCGGGGGACCGCTCCTACGAGCAGTACTTC
NA	TRBV6-1	TRBJ1-3	NA	CASSEGAFSGNTIYF	TGTGCCAGCAGTGAGGGGGCCTTCTCTGGAAACACCATATATTTT
NA	TRBV2	TRBJ2-2	TRBD1	CASRGQGPYTGELFF	TGTGCCAGCAGGGGACAGGGGCCCTACACCGGGGAGCTGTTTTTT
few	TRBV6-1	TRBJ1-2	NA	CASSSDTGRVYGYTF	TGTGCCAGCAGCTCGGACACCGGTAGAGTCTATGGCTACACCTTC
NA	TRBV29-1	TRBJ2-1	NA	CSSRGGNNEQFF	TGCAGCTCTCGAGGGGGAAACAATGAGCAGTTCTTC
NA	TRBV2	TRBJ2-7	NA	CASSEERQTGDEQYF	TGTGCCAGCAGTGAAGAGCGACAGACTGGGGACGAGCAGTACTTC
NA	TRBV27	TRBJ1-5	NA	CASSLTGNQPQHF	TGTGCCAGCAGTTTAACGGGCAATCAGCCCCAGCATTTT
few	TRBV6-1	TRBJ1-1	NA	CASSAREVNTEAFF	TGTGCCAGCAGTGCGAGAGAGGTAAACACTGAAGCTTTCTTT
once	TRBV28	TRBJ1-2	NA	CASSVPGDFGHTF	TGTGCCAGCAGTGTCCCAGGGGATTTTGGACACACCTTC
NA	TRBV28	TRBJ2-7	NA	CASSTPRDLFYF	TGTGCCAGCAGTACCCCCCGGGATTTATTTTACTTC
NA	TRBV10-2	TRBJ1-1	NA	CASSQGSPDTEAFF	TGCGCCAGCAGTCAGGGCTCCCCGGACACTGAAGCTTTCTTT
once	TRBV10-1	TRBJ2-5	NA	CASSESTRGSSQETQYF	TGCGCCAGCAGTGAGTCGACTCGCGGCAGCTCCCAAGAGACCCAGTACTTC
NA	TRBV7-9	TRBJ1-2	NA	CASSGLGSYGYTF	TGTGCCAGCAGTGGGTTGGGCAGCTATGGCTACACCTTC
NA	TRBV7-2	TRBJ1-1	NA	CASRRGWDTEAFF	TGTGCCAGCAGAAGGGGGTGGGACACTGAAGCTTTCTTT
NA	TRBV5-1	TRBJ1-3	NA	CASSLLGRVAGNTIYF	TGCGCCAGCAGCTTGTTGGGCAGGGTAGCAGGAAACACCATATATTTT
NA	TRBV29-1	TRBJ1-1	NA	CSALTFMNTEAFF	TGCAGCGCCCTGACATTTATGAACACTGAAGCTTTCTTT
NA	TRBV7-2	TRBJ2-1	TRBD2	CASSLGLAVRDEQFF	TGTGCCAGCAGCTTGGGACTAGCCGTTCGCGATGAGCAGTTCTTC
once	TRBV6-5	TRBJ2-1	TRBD1	CASSYSFTGAYNEQFF	TGTGCCAGCAGTTACTCGTTCACAGGGGCGTACAATGAGCAGTTCTTC
NA	TRBV7-9	TRBJ2-3	TRBD1	CASSQPGQGTDTQYF	TGTGCCAGCAGCCAACCGGGACAGGGAACAGATACGCAGTATTTT
NA	TRBV18	TRBJ1-1	NA	CASSRDTTEAFF	TGTGCCAGCTCAAGGGACACCACTGAAGCTTTCTTT
NA	TRBV7-7	TRBJ2-5	NA	CASSLVGVQETQYF	TGTGCCAGCAGCTTAGTGGGAGTACAAGAGACCCAGTACTTC
NA	TRBV5-1	TRBJ2-7	NA	CASSLVRGNSYEQYF	TGCGCCAGCAGCTTGGTACGGGGGAACTCCTACGAGCAGTACTTC
NA	TRBV19	TRBJ1-2	NA	CASSTTGQAGYTF	TGTGCCAGTAGTACAACTGGACAAGCTGGCTACACCTTC
NA	TRBV10-3	TRBJ2-1	NA	CAIGPGGSNEQFF	TGTGCCATCGGGCCGGGGGGCTCCAATGAGCAGTTCTTC
NA	TRBV7-9	TRBJ2-3	TRBD2	CASSFGREVEYF	TGTGCCAGCAGCTTCGGGAGGGAAGTGGAGTATTTT
once	TRBV28	TRBJ1-2	TRBD1	CASTSDRGYGYTF	TGTGCCAGTACCTCAGACAGGGGATATGGCTACACCTTC
NA	TRBV28	TRBJ2-7	TRBD1	CATWGRTGGYEQYF	TGTGCCACCTGGGGGCGTACAGGGGGCTACGAGCAGTACTTC
NA	TRBV6-1	TRBJ2-5	NA	CASSGRDQETQYF	TGTGCCAGCAGTGGGCGGGACCAAGAGACCCAGTACTTC
NA	TRBV30	TRBJ2-5	TRBD2	CAWSGGLAVGAQYF	TGTGCCTGGAGTGGGGGACTAGCGGTTGGGGCCCAGTACTTC
NA	TRBV28	TRBJ1-1	NA	CASLAGGNTEAFF	TGTGCCAGCCTGGCGGGGGGGAACACTGAAGCTTTCTTT
NA	TRBV28	TRBJ1-5	NA	CASVAVRSQPQHF	TGTGCCAGCGTGGCGGTCCGAAGTCAGCCCCAGCATTTT
NA	TRBV15	TRBJ2-1	NA	CATSGSSGVNEQFF	TGTGCCACCAGCGGAAGTTCGGGAGTCAATGAGCAGTTCTTC
once	TRBV29-1	TRBJ1-2	TRBD1	CSVETGVVGYTF	TGCAGCGTTGAAACAGGGGTGGTCGGCTACACCTTC
NA	TRBV5-6	TRBJ2-5	NA	CASSFRETQYF	TGTGCCAGCAGTTTCCGAGAGACCCAGTACTTC
NA	TRBV19	TRBJ2-7	NA	CASSISRGMGYEQYF	TGTGCCAGTAGTATCTCTCGGGGAATGGGCTACGAGCAGTACTTC
once	TRBV9	TRBJ2-5	TRBD1	CASSVGRGWQGARETQYF	TGTGCCAGCAGCGTTGGTCGAGGGTGGCAGGGGGCGCGAGAGACCCAGTACTTC
once	TRBV18	TRBJ1-4	NA	CASSPLNEKLFF	TGTGCCAGCTCACCTCTCAATGAAAAACTGTTTTTT